This T cell receptor (beta chain) was retrieved from a study of shared T cell receptors in the human thymus. Here immunoSEQ multiplex PCR was the method, and the copy in TCRdb shows in-frame clones only, minus some. The sample carries some 660,000 clones, about 87% recorded once. These data are also associated with another study on human thymus T cells. That investigation notes: The thymus was resected at corrective cardiac surgery.

The source material was thymocytes. This TCR was sampled from a boy under two years old with a congenital heart defect.

CDR3 DNA sequence: TGTGCCAGTAGTATTGGCCCCAGGGTGGGGGCTAGCTCCTACAATGAGCAGTTCTTC. Protein: CASSIGPRVGASSYNEQFF. This chain connects TRBV19 to TRBJ2-1; maybe TRBD1 (6 bases). The CDR3 consists of 19 residues. Trimming took off 3 bases at V and 0 bases at J, with 21 bases between the two ends. The germline V gene has CDR1 LNHDA and CDR2 SQIVND (reference sequence).